The next 21 T cell receptor beta chains were all read from a single sample in a study of blood T cells in healthy people across ages. Primed by a sample-barcoded 5' primer and a J-beta primer mix, a second PCR proceeded for roughly 7 to 11 cycles. Each CDR3 protein gets one entry after TCRdb re-called the 5' RACE reads with MiXCR. The sample contains about 1.5 million distinct CDR3 sequences, about 45% of which appear only once. The sample taken for sequencing was blood. The receptors come from a woman younger than 30 in good health.

This clonotype was seen many times. V is TRBV7-2 and J is TRBJ1-5; no firm D call. With 4 bases removed from V and 2 bases from J, the gap between germline ends came to 12 bases. The CDR3 is 15 amino acids. Germline CDR1 is SGHTA and CDR2 is FQGNSA. In DNA, the CDR3 is TGTGCCAGCAGCTCCGGGGTTTTTGGCAATCAGCCCCAGCATTTT. Encoded protein: CASSSGVFGNQPQHF. Variable domain in full (rest from reference TRBV7-2 and TRBJ1-5): GAGVSQSPSNKVTEKGKDVELRCDPISGHTALYWYRQSLGQGLEFLIYFQGNSAPDKSGLPSDRFSAERTGGSVSTLTIQRTQQEDSAVYLCASSSGVFGNQPQHFGDGTRLSIL.

The chain carries TRBV6-6 and TRBJ1-2, with D possibly being TRBD1 (5 bases). Deletions cut 6 bases from V and 1 base from J, with 18 bases between. Germline assignment: CDR1 MNHNY and CDR2 SVGAGI (reference sequence). This CDR3 comprises 16 residues. CDR3 in amino acids: CASRNGQGWVNYGYTF. CDR3 DNA sequence: TGTGCCAGCAGAAACGGGCAGGGTTGGGTTAACTATGGCTACACCTTC.

This clonotype was recorded a few times. The chain has TRBV10-3 and TRBJ1-1; the match to TRBD1 covers 9 bases. Germline assignment: CDR1 ENHRY and CDR2 SYGVKD. V trimming: 8 bases; J trimming: 9 bases; junction bases outside the gene matches: 22. The CDR3 contains 17 residues. This CDR3 reads CAIRARALGQGIGKAFF. As DNA, the CDR3 is TGTGCCATCCGGGCCAGGGCATTGGGACAGGGTATCGGGAAAGCTTTCTTT.

There are a few counts of this clonotype. CDR3 in amino acids: CASSVETFFYGYTF. The CDR3 region has the DNA TGCGCCAGCAGCGTGGAGACCTTTTTCTATGGCTACACCTTC. The chain joins TRBV5-1 to TRBJ1-2, with no clear D. With 4 bases removed from V and 4 bases from J, the gap between germline ends came to 14 bases. Per the germline V gene, CDR1 is SGHRS and CDR2 is YFSETQ. The CDR3 extends over 14 amino acids.

This clonotype was observed a few times. This sequence joins TRBV27 and TRBJ2-5, with 10 bases identical to TRBD2. This CDR3 is 16 amino acids long. J was trimmed by 2 bases and V by 7 bases; bases with no gene match: 10. The germline gives CDR1 MNHEY, CDR2 SMNVEV (reference sequence). The CDR3 spells CASTKWVAGGQETQYF. In nucleotides, the CDR3 is TGTGCCAGCACCAAATGGGTAGCGGGAGGACAAGAGACCCAGTACTTC.

This chain uses TRBV4-2 with TRBJ2-1, with D tentatively TRBD2 (5 bases). Judging by the DNA end, TRBJ2-7 fits better; the J call may be wrong. This CDR3 region has 16 residues. From germline, CDR1 is LGHNA and CDR2 YNFKEQ. In DNA, the CDR3 is TGTGCCAGCAGCCAAGATACCAGCGGAACTGACAATGAGCAGTACTTC. Translation: CASSQDTSGTDNEQYF.

The chain uses TRBV7-2 and TRBJ2-2; D possibly corresponds to TRBD2 (6 bases). Germline-derived CDR1 and CDR2 are SGHTA and FQGNSA. V gave up 6 bases and J gave up 0 bases, with 14 bases separating them. CDR3 length equals 16 residues. CDR3 protein: CASSGYAGSNTGELFF. The CDR3 DNA is TGTGCCAGCAGTGGGTATGCGGGGTCGAACACCGGGGAGCTGTTTTTT.

This clonotype occurred a few times. The chain carries TRBV6-5 and TRBJ2-5; 7 bases match TRBD1. Unmatched junction bases numbered 2, after V lost 2 bases and J lost 5 bases. Per germline, CDR1 MNHEY and CDR2 SVGAGI. CDR3 length equals 13 residues. In DNA, the CDR3 is TGTGCCAGCAGTTACGAGACAGGGGAGACCCAGTACTTC. This gives the protein CASSYETGETQYF.

This chain connects TRBV24-1 to TRBJ1-2, with D possibly being TRBD1 (6 bases). V was clipped by 3 bases and J by 6 bases, with 7 bases between them. Per germline, CDR1 KGHDR and CDR2 SFDVKD. CDR3 size: 12 residues. The CDR3, as DNA: TGTGCCACCAGTGATCCAGGGGATGGCTACACCTTC. Protein product: CATSDPGDGYTF.

This chain connects TRBV28 to TRBJ2-1; TRBD1 or TRBD2 may be the D gene (5 bases each). This CDR3 is 13 amino acids long. V lost 5 bases, J lost 6 bases, and 11 bases lay in between. Germline values: CDR1 MDHEN, CDR2 SYDVKM. The CDR3: CASSPQRGNEQFF. The CDR3 region has the DNA TGTGCCAGCAGTCCTCAGAGGGGCAATGAGCAGTTCTTC.

A word on this clonotype: The junction does not match germline at one end; this may be a read error. The chain uses TRBV5-1 and TRBJ2-6; 8 bases are shared with TRBD2. The CDR3 consists of 17 residues. Germline V gene sequence: CDR1 SGHRS, CDR2 YFSETQ. The CDR3 spells CARSLTGGQARANVLTF. CDR3 nucleotide sequence: TGCGCCAGAAGCTTAACGGGAGGGCAGGCGAGGGCCAACGTCCTGACTTTC.

The chain combines TRBV6-1 with TRBJ2-2, with D maybe TRBD1 (6 bases). V was clipped by 6 bases and J by 2 bases, with 13 bases between them. CDR1 and CDR2 from the germline V gene are MNHNS and SASEGT. The CDR3 totals 15 residues. The CDR3 sequence is CASRYRVPNTGELFF. For the CDR3, the DNA is TGTGCCAGCAGATACAGGGTCCCCAACACCGGGGAGCTGTTTTTT.

As to this clonotype: Compared with germline, one end of the junction differs, possibly owing to a read error. The rearrangement uses TRBV15 and TRBJ2-3; D is perhaps TRBD2 (5 bases). The CDR3 totals 15 residues. In germline, CDR1 is LNHNV, CDR2 YYDKDF (reference sequence). DNA for the CDR3: TGTGTCACCAGCAGAGGGAAGAGGGATCGAGATACGCAGTATTTT. Encoded protein: CVTSRGKRDRDTQYF. Using reference TRBV15 and TRBJ2-3 for the parts outside the CDR3, the full variable domain is DAMVIQNPRYQVTQFGKPVTLSCSQTLNHNVMYWYQQKSSQAPKLLFHYYDKDFNNEADTPDNFQSRRPNTSFCFLDIRSPGLGDTAMYLCVTSRGKRDRDTQYFGPGTRLTVL.

The chain employs TRBV20-1 and TRBJ1-2; D is undetermined. The germline CDR1 and CDR2 sequences are DFQATT and SNEGSKA (reference sequence). The CDR3 is 16 residues long. V lost 2 bases, J lost 7 bases, and 23 bases lay in between. The CDR3 sequence is CSARSHGQMALRGYTF. CDR3 bases: TGCAGTGCTAGATCCCATGGCCAAATGGCACTCCGTGGCTACACCTTC.

The chain uses TRBV11-2 and TRBJ1-2; D is undetermined. V dropped 0 bases and J dropped 4 bases, with 9 bases sitting between them. Germline CDR1 SGHAT, CDR2 FQNNGV. This CDR3 region has 14 residues. DNA of the CDR3: TGTGCCAGCAGCTTAGAGCTGGCCCTCTATGGCTACACCTTC. This encodes CASSLELALYGYTF.

This clonotype was seen more than once but under ten times. The J gene is TRBJ2-7, the V gene TRBV4-2, with 10 bases fitting TRBD2. Trimming at V came to 3 bases and at J to 5 bases, leaving 7 bases not matched to a gene. There are 15 residues in the CDR3. The germline CDR1 and CDR2 sequences are LGHNA and YNFKEQ. DNA of the CDR3: TGTGCCAGCAGCCATACTAGCGGGAAGGAGAACGAGCAGTACTTC. Translating gives CASSHTSGKENEQYF.

This clonotype showed up just once. The rearrangement uses TRBV9 and TRBJ2-3; 7 bases align to TRBD2. This CDR3 has 15 residues. The V gene end was trimmed by 3 bases and the J gene end by 3 bases; junction bases not matched to a gene: 7. Germline assignment: CDR1 SGDLS and CDR2 YYNGEE. CDR3 coding DNA: TGTGCCAGCAGCGATGGCGGGAGCGGGACAGATACGCAGTATTTT. Translated, it gives CASSDGGSGTDTQYF.

This clonotype appeared a few times. V usage is TRBV6-2 or TRBV6-3 and J usage is TRBJ1-2; 7 bases fit TRBD1. The V gene end was trimmed by 6 bases and the J gene end by 8 bases; junction bases not matched to a gene: 9. The CDR3 covers 13 residues. CDR1 MNHEY and CDR2 SVGEGT come from the germline V gene. The CDR3 region has the DNA TGTGCCAGCAGATTTCAGGACAGGCCGGGCTACACCTTC. Its translation: CASRFQDRPGYTF.

The CDR3 protein is CASRARNTQYF. DNA of the CDR3: TGCGCCAGCAGGGCCCGGAATACGCAGTATTTT. The chain recombines TRBV5-1 with TRBJ2-3; D unresolved. With 5 bases removed from V and 7 bases from J, the gap between germline ends came to 8 bases. This CDR3 contains 11 residues. The germline V gene encodes CDR1 SGHRS and CDR2 YFSETQ.

This clonotype has only a few counts. The genes are TRBV20-1 and TRBJ2-1, with 8 bases identical to TRBD1. Germline loops: CDR1 DFQATT, CDR2 SNEGSKA (reference sequence). The CDR3 spans 14 residues. The J segment lost 3 bases and the V segment lost 2 bases, leaving 3 bases of the junction unmatched. The CDR3 DNA reads as TGCAGTGCTAGACGACAGGGGCTCTACAATGAGCAGTTCTTC. It codes for CSARRQGLYNEQFF.

The rearrangement links TRBV5-1 to TRBJ2-1; D call uncertain. The germline V gene encodes CDR1 SGHRS and CDR2 YFSETQ. The CDR3 is made up of 18 amino acids. V lost 3 bases, J lost 0 bases, and 19 bases lay in between. The CDR3 protein is CASSSQPFGASSYNEQFF. DNA of the CDR3: TGCGCCAGCAGCTCCCAACCCTTTGGCGCTAGCTCCTACAATGAGCAGTTCTTC.